These 10 T cell receptor beta chains originate from one sample sequenced in a study of blood T cells in healthy people across ages. Through a sample-barcoded 5' primer and a J-beta primer mix, a second PCR was run for about 6 to 11 cycles. TCRdb re-called the 5' RACE reads with MiXCR, one entry per CDR3 protein. The sample records about 1.6 million distinct CDR3 sequences, roughly 32% being singletons. Material: blood. These receptor sequences come from a woman aged 25 to 39 in good health.

About this clonotype: Germline and junction disagree at one end, which may indicate a read error. This sequence joins TRBV9 and TRBJ2-1; D remains unclear. CDR1 is SGDLS, CDR2 YYNGEE, per germline. The CDR3 is made up of 15 amino acids. CDR3 in DNA: TGTGCCAGCAGCGTAGGTATCACGGCCTACAATGAGCAATTCTTC. Translating gives CASSVGITAYNEQFF. Looking up the rest from reference TRBV9 and TRBJ2-1 gives the full variable domain: DSGVTQTPKHLITATGQRVTLRCSPRSGDLSVYWYQQSLDQGLQFLIQYYNGEERAKGNILERFSAQQFPDLHSELNLSSLELGDSALYFCASSVGITAYNEQFFGPGTRLTVL.

Notes on this clonotype: A clone one base away is much larger, so this may be a read error. The chain uses TRBV20-1 and TRBJ2-7; TRBD2 matches 11 bases. The CDR3 totals 14 residues. Germline-derived CDR1 and CDR2 are DFQATT and SNEGSKA (reference sequence). V gave up 0 bases and J gave up 4 bases; unmatched junction bases: 2. The chain's CDR3 is CSARETSGIYEQYF. CDR3 in DNA: TGCAGTGCTAGAGAGACTAGCGGGATTTACGAGCAGTACTTC.

This clonotype has a single count. The chain has TRBV2 and TRBJ1-2, with a possible D match to TRBD1 (5 bases). This CDR3 is built from 13 residues. With 7 bases removed from V and 5 bases from J, the gap between germline ends came to 14 bases. Germline assignment: CDR1 SNHLY and CDR2 FYNNEI. The CDR3 coding sequence is TGTGCCAGCATGGGTGACAGAGGTTATGGCTACACCTTC. It translates to CASMGDRGYGYTF.

About this clonotype: The CDR3 ends on some other residue instead of the conserved phenylalanine or tryptophan, so this is likely a read error. The chain carries TRBV5-1 and TRBJ1-2; 7 bases fit TRBD1. The V gene end was trimmed by 4 bases and the J gene end by 8 bases; junction bases not matched to a gene: 8. This CDR3 comprises 13 residues. The germline gives CDR1 SGHRS, CDR2 YFSETQ. Here the CDR3 reads CASSLGQDRGYTV. The CDR3 DNA reads TGCGCCAGCAGCCTCGGACAGGATCGGGGCTACACCGTC.

There are a few counts of this clonotype. V gene TRBV7-3 combines with J gene TRBJ2-4, with D possibly matching TRBD1 (5 bases). Judging by the DNA end, TRBJ2-7 fits better; the J call may be wrong. The CDR3 consists of 13 residues. Germline loops: CDR1 SGHTA, CDR2 FQGTGA. CDR3 coding DNA: TGTGCCAGCAGCTTATCTCGACAGTACGAGCAGTACTTC. Protein sequence: CASSLSRQYEQYF.

This clonotype was detected only a few times. The chain carries TRBV5-1 and TRBJ2-1; 8 nucleotides line up with TRBD2. Germline trimming cut 4 bases from V and 7 bases from J; bases unmatched to any gene: 10. Germline CDR1 SGHRS, CDR2 YFSETQ. CDR3 length: 15 amino acids. The CDR3, as DNA: TGCGCCAGCAGCCCCGCGGGGGGAGGGGATAATGAGCAGTTCTTC. This sequence encodes CASSPAGGGDNEQFF.

The sample holds a few counts of this clonotype. The chain is built from TRBV7-9 and TRBJ2-7; unclear D gene. This CDR3 comprises 15 residues. CDR1 is SEHNR and CDR2 is FQNEAQ in the germline V gene (reference sequence). Between the trimmed V and J ends, which lost 7 bases and 5 bases, there was a span of 21 bases. The CDR3 loop reads CASTSYMGPTHEQYF. The CDR3 region has the DNA TGTGCCAGCACCTCGTATATGGGTCCCACCCACGAGCAGTACTTC.

This sequence joins TRBV5-1 and TRBJ2-7; D call uncertain. The V gene lost 3 bases and the J gene lost 5 bases, with 12 bases spanning the gap. This CDR3 has 13 residues. Looked up from germline, CDR1 is SGHRS and CDR2 is YFSETQ. CDR3 loop: CASSSGIRNEQYF. The CDR3 DNA reads as TGCGCCAGCAGCTCGGGCATTCGGAACGAGCAGTACTTC.

The rearrangement uses TRBV7-2 and TRBJ2-5; TRBD2 matches 10 bases. The V gene end was trimmed by 1 base and the J gene end by 5 bases; junction bases not matched to a gene: 7. The germline V gene has CDR1 SGHTA and CDR2 FQGNSA. The CDR3 length is 16 residues. The CDR3 sequence: CASSLVRGTSEETQYF. The CDR3 coding sequence is TGTGCCAGCAGCTTAGTGCGAGGGACTAGCGAGGAGACCCAGTACTTC.

This clonotype was detected only once. The V and J genes are TRBV20-1 and TRBJ2-1; D ambiguous. Germline CDR1 reads DFQATT; CDR2 reads SNEGSKA (reference sequence). Deletions cut 3 bases from V and 0 bases from J, with 12 bases between. The CDR3 length is 15 residues. The CDR3 sequence is CSASGEPFSYNEQFF. CDR3 nucleotide sequence: TGCAGTGCTAGTGGGGAACCATTCTCCTACAATGAGCAGTTCTTC.